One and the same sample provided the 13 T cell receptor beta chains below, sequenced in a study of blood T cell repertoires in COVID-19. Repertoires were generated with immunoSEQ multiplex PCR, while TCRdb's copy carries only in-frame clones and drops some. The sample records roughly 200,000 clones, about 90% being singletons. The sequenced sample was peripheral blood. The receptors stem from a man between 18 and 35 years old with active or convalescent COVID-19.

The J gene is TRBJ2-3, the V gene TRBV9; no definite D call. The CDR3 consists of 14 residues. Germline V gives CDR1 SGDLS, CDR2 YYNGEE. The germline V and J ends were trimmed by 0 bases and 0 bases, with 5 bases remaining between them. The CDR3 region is CASSVVTSTDTQYF. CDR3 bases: TGTGCCAGCAGCGTAGTAACTAGCACAGATACGCAGTATTTT.

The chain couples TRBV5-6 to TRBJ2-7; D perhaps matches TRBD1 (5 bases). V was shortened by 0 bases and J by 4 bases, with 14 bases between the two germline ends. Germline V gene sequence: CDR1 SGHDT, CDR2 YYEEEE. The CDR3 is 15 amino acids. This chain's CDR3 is CASSLGAQGRYEQYF. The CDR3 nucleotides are TGTGCCAGCAGCTTGGGTGCCCAGGGTAGGTACGAGCAGTACTTC.

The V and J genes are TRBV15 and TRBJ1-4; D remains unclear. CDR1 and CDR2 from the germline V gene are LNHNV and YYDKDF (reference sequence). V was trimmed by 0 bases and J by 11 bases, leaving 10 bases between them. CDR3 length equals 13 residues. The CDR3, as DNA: TGTGCCACCAGCAGAGATCGGCGGGAGAAACTGTTTTTT. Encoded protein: CATSRDRREKLFF.

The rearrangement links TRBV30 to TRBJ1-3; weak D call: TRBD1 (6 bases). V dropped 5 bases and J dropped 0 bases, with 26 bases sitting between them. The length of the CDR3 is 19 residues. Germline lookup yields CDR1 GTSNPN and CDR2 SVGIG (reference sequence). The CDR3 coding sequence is TGTGCCTGGTTGACCCAACTACAGGGCGAATTCTTCTCTGGAAACACCATATATTTT. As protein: CAWLTQLQGEFFSGNTIYF. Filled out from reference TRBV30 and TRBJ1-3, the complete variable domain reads SQTIHQWPATLVQPVGSPLSLECTVEGTSNPNLYWYRQAAGRGLQLLFYSVGIGQISSEVPQNLSASRPQDRQFILSSKKLLLSDSGFYLCAWLTQLQGEFFSGNTIYFGEGSWLTVV.

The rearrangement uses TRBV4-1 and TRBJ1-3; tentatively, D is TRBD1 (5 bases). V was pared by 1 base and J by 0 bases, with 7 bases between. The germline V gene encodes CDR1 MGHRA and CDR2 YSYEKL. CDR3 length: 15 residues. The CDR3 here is CASSQGQSSGNTIYF. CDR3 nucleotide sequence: TGCGCCAGCAGCCAAGGACAGAGCTCTGGAAACACCATATATTTT.

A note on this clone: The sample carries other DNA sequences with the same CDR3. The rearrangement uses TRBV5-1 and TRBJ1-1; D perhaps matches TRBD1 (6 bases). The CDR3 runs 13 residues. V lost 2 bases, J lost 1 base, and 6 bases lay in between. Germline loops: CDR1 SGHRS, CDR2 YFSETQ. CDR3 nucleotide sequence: TGCGCCAGCAGCTTAGGGGGGAACACTGAAGCTTTCTTT. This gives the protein CASSLGGNTEAFF.

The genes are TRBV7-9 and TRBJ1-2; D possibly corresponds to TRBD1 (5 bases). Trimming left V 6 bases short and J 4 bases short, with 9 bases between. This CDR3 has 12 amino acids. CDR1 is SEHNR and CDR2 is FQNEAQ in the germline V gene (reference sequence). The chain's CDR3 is CASSDSTYGYTF. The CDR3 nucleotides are TGTGCCAGCAGTGACAGTACCTATGGCTACACCTTC.

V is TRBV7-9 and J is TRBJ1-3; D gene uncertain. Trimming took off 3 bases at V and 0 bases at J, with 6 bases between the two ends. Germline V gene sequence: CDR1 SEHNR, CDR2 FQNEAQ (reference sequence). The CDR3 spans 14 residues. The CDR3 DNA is TGTGCCAGCAGCTTTCTGGCCTCTGGAAACACCATATATTTT. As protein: CASSFLASGNTIYF.

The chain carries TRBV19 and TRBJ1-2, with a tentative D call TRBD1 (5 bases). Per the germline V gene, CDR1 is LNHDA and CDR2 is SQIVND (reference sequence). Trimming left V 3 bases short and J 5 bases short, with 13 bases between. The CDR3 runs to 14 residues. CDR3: CASSIGGGLYGYTF. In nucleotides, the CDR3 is TGTGCCAGTAGTATTGGCGGGGGACTTTATGGCTACACCTTC.

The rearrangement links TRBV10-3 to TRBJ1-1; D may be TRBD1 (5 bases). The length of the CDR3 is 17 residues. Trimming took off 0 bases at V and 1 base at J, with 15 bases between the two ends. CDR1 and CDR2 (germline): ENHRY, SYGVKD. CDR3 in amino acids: CAISESSSRATNTEAFF. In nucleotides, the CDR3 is TGTGCCATCAGTGAGTCGTCGAGCAGGGCTACGAACACTGAAGCTTTCTTT.

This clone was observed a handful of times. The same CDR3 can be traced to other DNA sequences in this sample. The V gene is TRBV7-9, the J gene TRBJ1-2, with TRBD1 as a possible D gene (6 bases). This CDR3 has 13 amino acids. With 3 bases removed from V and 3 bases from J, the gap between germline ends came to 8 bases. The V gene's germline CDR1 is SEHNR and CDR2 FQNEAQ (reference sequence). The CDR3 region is CASSLDSYYGYTF. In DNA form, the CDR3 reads TGTGCCAGCAGCTTGGACAGCTACTATGGCTACACCTTC. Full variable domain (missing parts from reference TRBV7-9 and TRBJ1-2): DTGVSQNPRHKITKRGQNVTFRCDPISEHNRLYWYRQTLGQGPEFLTYFQNEAQLEKSRLLSDRFSAERPKGSFSTLEIQRTEQGDSAMYLCASSLDSYYGYTFGSGTRLTVV.

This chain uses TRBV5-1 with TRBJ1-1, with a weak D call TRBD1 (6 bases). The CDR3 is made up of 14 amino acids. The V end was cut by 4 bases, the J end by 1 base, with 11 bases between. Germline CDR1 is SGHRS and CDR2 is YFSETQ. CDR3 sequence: CASSEDSTNTEAFF. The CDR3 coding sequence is TGCGCCAGCAGCGAGGACAGTACGAACACTGAAGCTTTCTTT. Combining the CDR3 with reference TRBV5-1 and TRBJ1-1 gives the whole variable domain KAGVTQTPRYLIKTRGQQVTLSCSPISGHRSVSWYQQTPGQGLQFLFEYFSETQRNKGNFPGRFSGRQFSNSRSEMNVSTLELGDSALYLCASSEDSTNTEAFFGQGTRLTVV.

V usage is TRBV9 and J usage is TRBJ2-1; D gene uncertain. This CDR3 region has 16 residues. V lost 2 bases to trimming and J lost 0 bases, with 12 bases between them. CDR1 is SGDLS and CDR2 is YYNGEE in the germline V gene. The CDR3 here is CASSVGGPSSYNEQFF. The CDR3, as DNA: TGTGCCAGCAGCGTGGGTGGGCCGAGCTCCTACAATGAGCAGTTCTTC.